One sample yielded the 10 T cell receptor beta chains listed below, sequenced in a study of blood T cell repertoires in COVID-19 (TCRdb year 2020). Library preparation used the immunoSEQ multiplex PCR assay. TCRdb holds this immuneACCESS table with in-frame rearrangements only. Some clones are missing; in checked studies, unresolved V genes explain under half, and the rest has no known cause. This sample has about 130,000 clones in its table, and roughly four fifths of those were observed once. Of the sample, 6% falls within the top ten clones. Sequenced material: peripheral blood. The receptors originated from a man older than 75 with COVID-19, enrolled during active disease.

This clone was seen only a few times. The rearrangement links TRBV18 to TRBJ1-6; D ambiguous. Trimming took off 6 bases at V and 7 bases at J, with 16 bases between the two ends. The CDR3 spans 15 residues. The germline CDR1 and CDR2 sequences are KGHSH and LQKENI. The CDR3 DNA sequence: TGTGCCAGCTCGCCCCGGGGAGTTTCAAATTCACCCCTCCACTTT. Protein product: CASSPRGVSNSPLHF. Full variable domain (outside the CDR3, taken from reference TRBV18 and TRBJ1-6): NAGVMQNPRHLVRRRGQEARLRCSPMKGHSHVYWYRQLPEEGLKFMVYLQKENIIDESGMPKERFSAEFPKEGPSILRIQQVVRGDSAAYFCASSPRGVSNSPLHFGNGTRLTVT.

The rearrangement uses TRBV3-1 (or the pseudogene TRBV3-2) and TRBJ2-7; TRBD2 matches 10 bases. The CDR3 sequence is 15 residues long. After removal of 1 base from V and 7 bases from J, the junction contained 7 bases not matched to a gene. Germline V gives CDR1 LGHDT, CDR2 YNNKEL (reference sequence). The DNA of the CDR3 is TGTGCCAGCAGCCAAGGCCCAGCGGGAGGGGGGGAGCAGTACTTC. Translating gives CASSQGPAGGGEQYF.

The chain carries TRBV6-5 and TRBJ1-6; TRBD1 matches at 10 bases. CDR3 size: 14 residues. Germline V gene data show CDR1 as MNHEY and CDR2 as SVGAGI. The V segment lost 5 bases and the J segment 8 bases; nucleotides outside the gene matches: 3. CDR3 nucleotides: TGTGCCAGCAGTATGGGGACAGGGGATTCACCCCTCCACTTT. This sequence encodes CASSMGTGDSPLHF.

This clone was seen only a few times. The chain's CDR3 is CSARPGGYNEQFF. The DNA for the CDR3 is TGCAGCGCTAGGCCCGGCGGTTACAATGAGCAGTTCTTC. The rearrangement joins TRBV29-1 to TRBJ2-1; D gene unclear. V was clipped by 7 bases and J by 4 bases, with 14 bases between them. Per the germline V gene, CDR1 is SQVTM and CDR2 is ANQGSEA. The CDR3 spans 13 residues.

V is TRBV2 and J is TRBJ2-1; 7 bases are a match to TRBD1. Per the germline V gene, CDR1 is SNHLY and CDR2 is FYNNEI. CDR3 length equals 14 residues. The V and J ends lost 6 bases and 5 bases, in that order; junction bases with no gene match: 7. For the CDR3, the DNA is TGTGCCAGCAGCGCCCCCGGGACAGACAATGAGCAGTTCTTC. Its translation: CASSAPGTDNEQFF.

This rearrangement joins TRBV3-1 (or the pseudogene TRBV3-2) to TRBJ2-5; weak D call: TRBD2 (5 bases). Germline V lookup: CDR1 LGHDT, CDR2 YNNKEL (reference sequence). V lost 1 base and J lost 7, with 10 bases in between. This CDR3 contains 13 residues. CDR3 nucleotides: TGTGCCAGCAGCCAAGCCGGCGGAGGGACCCAGTACTTC. Residues: CASSQAGGGTQYF.

This clone was observed a single time. The chain uses TRBV5-1 and TRBJ2-1, with D uncertain. V was cut by 4 bases and J by 6 bases, with 11 bases left in between. CDR1 SGHRS and CDR2 YFSETQ come from the germline V gene. The CDR3 contains 13 residues. In DNA form, the CDR3 reads TGCGCCAGCAGCCTCACCGGAGTCAATGAGCAGTTCTTC. This sequence encodes CASSLTGVNEQFF.

J is TRBJ1-4 and V is TRBV6-6; D is unresolved. This CDR3 contains 13 residues. Deletions cut 6 bases from V and 6 bases from J, with 11 bases between. CDR1 is MNHNY, CDR2 SVGAGI, per germline (reference sequence). The CDR3 reads CASSRRRDEKLFF. The CDR3 DNA is TGTGCCAGCAGCAGGCGGCGGGATGAAAAACTGTTTTTT.

This chain links TRBV2 with TRBJ1-1, with TRBD1 matching 8 bases. CDR1 and CDR2 from the germline V gene are SNHLY and FYNNEI. CDR3 length equals 13 residues. V shed 7 bases, J shed 10 bases, and the junction held 11 bases outside the gene matches. The CDR3 loop is CASIGGQGARAFF. CDR3 nucleotide sequence: TGTGCCAGCATCGGGGGGCAGGGGGCCAGAGCTTTCTTT.

This chain links TRBV10-3 with TRBJ1-2; 9 nucleotides line up with TRBD1. The CDR3 runs 15 residues. With V trimmed by 1 base and J by 8 bases, 8 bases remained unmatched. Germline loops: CDR1 ENHRY, CDR2 SYGVKD. The CDR3 coding sequence is TGTGCCATCAGTGAGTGGGGGGGACAGGGAGCAGGCTACACCTTC. Residues: CAISEWGGQGAGYTF.